Given below is one TCR beta chain in context. The antigen remains unidentified. The entry originates in a study of early T cells in non-severe SARS-CoV-2 infection. Study information: Bulk RNA isolated from unsorted whole blood underwent sequencing; chains were not paired. Study conclusions and caveats: A preference for anti-spike CD8 responses marked VDJdb matching, which missed private and CD4 specificities.

The CDR3 runs 13 residues. Trimming removed 4 bases at V and 4 bases at J, with 10 bases between. Each CDR3 protein gets one entry after TCRdb re-called the 5' RACE reads with MiXCR. The sample holds some 70,000 distinct CDR3 sequences, 9.5% seen once. The sample comprised whole blood. This clonotype originated in an adult who was a healthcare worker with PCR-confirmed SARS-CoV-2 infection or an uninfected control (not recorded which). This chain uses TRBV12-3 or TRBV12-4 with TRBJ2-5; D call uncertain. The CDR3 sequence: CASSSRLSETQYF. The CDR3 DNA follows: TGTGCCAGCAGTTCCCGACTCTCAGAGACCCAGTACTTC.